Presented here are 17 T cell receptor beta chains from one specimen sequenced in a study of response to subunit inactivated influenza vaccine. TCRdb reprocessed the RT-PCR reads via MiXCR and lists one record per CDR3 protein. The table shows under 800,000 distinct CDR3 sequences, with roughly 14% occurring only once. The specimen was PBMCs from blood, collected less than 15 days before vaccination. The receptors stem from a man between 50 and 59 years old who received an inactivated influenza vaccine.

This clonotype was counted ten times or more. CDR3 DNA: TGTGCCAGTCCGAGCCCTAGCGGAAACACCGGGGAGCTGTTTTTT. This sequence encodes CASPSPSGNTGELFF. This chain connects TRBV12-3 or TRBV12-4 to TRBJ2-2, with 7 nucleotides matching TRBD2. V lost 9 bases, J lost 2 bases, and 9 bases stayed unmatched. The length of the CDR3 is 15 residues.

This clonotype showed up many times. The genes are TRBV7-2 and TRBJ2-1; tentative D call: TRBD1 (5 bases). The CDR3 contains 14 residues. The V end was cut by 1 base, the J end by 7 bases, with 11 bases between. Germline V CDR1 and CDR2: SGHTA, FQGNSA. The CDR3 DNA sequence: TGTGCCAGCAGCTTAGACAGGATGGGGAATGAGCAGTTCTTC. This encodes CASSLDRMGNEQFF.

The gene calls are TRBV28 and TRBJ1-3; 10 nucleotides agree with TRBD1. The germline V gene has CDR1 MDHEN and CDR2 SYDVKM. The CDR3 loop spans 14 amino acids. The V gene end was trimmed by 8 bases and the J gene end by 2 bases; junction bases not matched to a gene: 3. The CDR3 nucleotides read TGTGCCAGCTGGGACAGGGGAACTGGAAACACCATATATTTT. This translates into CASWDRGTGNTIYF.

This clonotype was counted between two and nine times. V and J are TRBV28 and TRBJ1-2; 11 nucleotides line up with TRBD1. Germline V gene lookup returns CDR1 MDHEN and CDR2 SYDVKM. This CDR3 comprises 15 residues. V trimming: 5 bases; J trimming: 3 bases; junction bases outside the gene matches: 5. CDR3 DNA sequence: TGTGCCAGCAGTCCTGGGACAGGGGGTTACTATGGCTACACCTTC. Its translation: CASSPGTGGYYGYTF.

This clonotype was picked up a small number of times. This chain joins TRBV5-1 and TRBJ2-1; D unresolved. The germline V gene encodes CDR1 SGHRS and CDR2 YFSETQ. The CDR3 runs to 17 residues. V was clipped by 0 bases and J by 3 bases, with 16 bases between them. Written as DNA, the CDR3 is TGCGCCAGCAGCTTGGACCGCCCCCTAGGCGGCTACAATGAGCAGTTCTTC. It codes for CASSLDRPLGGYNEQFF.

This clonotype was detected only a few times. This chain connects TRBV5-1 to TRBJ1-2; D gene uncertain. Trimming left V 0 bases short and J 5 bases short, with 17 bases between. CDR1 and CDR2 from the germline V gene are SGHRS and YFSETQ. This CDR3 contains 16 residues. The CDR3 loop is CASSLEALAGPYGYTF. CDR3 DNA: TGCGCCAGCAGCTTGGAGGCTCTCGCAGGACCTTATGGCTACACCTTC.

Notes on this clonotype: An end of the junction does not agree with germline; a read error may underlie this. V usage is TRBV7-6 and J usage is TRBJ2-3; either TRBD1 or TRBD2 may fit D (5 bases each). The CDR3 covers 16 residues. Germline assignment: CDR1 SGHVS and CDR2 FNYEAQ. The CDR3 sequence: CASSLGESGSTDTQYF. CDR3 nucleotide sequence: TGTGCCAGCAGTTTAGGGGAGTCTGGGAGCACAGATACGCAGTATTTT.

This clonotype was counted only a few times. Written as DNA, the CDR3 is TGTGCCAGCAGCCCGTTAGCGGGAGAGGTCTACAATGAGCAGTTCTTC. Protein sequence: CASSPLAGEVYNEQFF. The gene calls are TRBV11-1 and TRBJ2-1; 9 bases match TRBD2. Per germline, CDR1 SGHAT and CDR2 FQDESV (reference sequence). With 5 bases clipped from V and 3 bases from J, the junction kept 8 bases outside the gene matches. This CDR3 has 16 amino acids. The full variable domain, completed using reference TRBV11-1 and TRBJ2-1, is EAEVAQSPRYKITEKSQAVAFWCDPISGHATLYWYRQILGQGPELLVQFQDESVVDDSQLPKDRFSAERLKGVDSTLKIQPAELGDSAMYLCASSPLAGEVYNEQFFGPGTRLTVL.

This clonotype turned up a few times. The V gene is TRBV7-2, the J gene TRBJ2-3; D is possibly TRBD1 or TRBD2 (6 bases each). The CDR3 has 15 residues. The germline V gene encodes CDR1 SGHTA and CDR2 FQGNSA. V lost 2 bases and J lost 3, with 12 bases in between. The CDR3 DNA follows: TGTGCCAGCAGCTTAATCCGGGGGCAGACAGATACGCAGTATTTT. Its protein product is CASSLIRGQTDTQYF. Looking up the rest from reference TRBV7-2 and TRBJ2-3 gives the full variable domain: GAGVSQSPSNKVTEKGKDVELRCDPISGHTALYWYRQSLGQGLEFLIYFQGNSAPDKSGLPSDRFSAERTGGSVSTLTIQRTQQEDSAVYLCASSLIRGQTDTQYFGPGTRLTVL.

J is TRBJ2-3 and V is TRBV14, with D possibly matching TRBD1 (5 bases). CDR3 length equals 15 residues. Germline V gives CDR1 SGHDN, CDR2 FVKESK. The V gene lost 4 bases and the J gene lost 4 bases, with 15 bases spanning the gap. Here the CDR3 DNA reads TGTGCCAGCAGCCCAATGACGTTAGGGGCAGATACGCAGTATTTT. It yields the protein CASSPMTLGADTQYF.

CDR3 protein: CASSQTPWDEQFF. In DNA form, the CDR3 reads TGTGCCAGCAGTCAGACTCCCTGGGATGAGCAGTTCTTC. The chain has TRBV6-1 and TRBJ2-1; D unclear. The CDR3 extends over 13 amino acids. Between the trimmed V and J ends, which lost 5 bases and 8 bases, there was a span of 13 bases. The germline CDR1 and CDR2 sequences are MNHNS and SASEGT.

V is TRBV10-3 and J is TRBJ2-6; 9 bases match TRBD1. Germline CDR1 and CDR2: ENHRY and SYGVKD. The CDR3 is 16 residues long. J was trimmed by 1 base and V by 11 bases; bases with no gene match: 9. The CDR3 loop is CASCTGGVSGANVLTF. In DNA, the CDR3 is TGTGCCTCCTGTACAGGGGGCGTATCTGGGGCCAACGTCCTGACTTTC.

The genes are TRBV12-3 or TRBV12-4 and TRBJ1-2; no firm D call. Trimming cost V 7 bases and J 5 bases, with 17 bases left between them. This CDR3 is 14 amino acids long. This CDR3 reads CASTLGLASYGYTF. The CDR3 DNA follows: TGTGCCAGCACCTTAGGTTTAGCCAGTTATGGCTACACCTTC.

This clonotype has just a few counts. The chain carries TRBV28 and TRBJ2-7; the match to TRBD1 covers 11 bases. This CDR3 is 15 amino acids long. Germline V gene sequence: CDR1 MDHEN, CDR2 SYDVKM. V lost 10 bases, J lost 3 bases, and 11 bases stayed unmatched. CDR3 sequence: CAIGGRDRGYYEQYF. CDR3 nucleotides: TGTGCCATCGGTGGCCGGGACAGGGGGTACTACGAGCAGTACTTC.

The table lists this clonotype with a few counts. V gene TRBV9 combines with J gene TRBJ2-1; 8 bases align to TRBD2. Trimming took 0 bases from V and 0 from J; bases not matched to a gene: 8. The germline V gene has CDR1 SGDLS and CDR2 YYNGEE. The CDR3 contains 18 residues. CDR3 sequence (DNA): TGTGCCAGCAGCGTAGTATCTAGCGGGCTGAGCTCCTACAATGAGCAGTTCTTC. Its translation is CASSVVSSGLSSYNEQFF.

This clonotype was counted ten times or more. The gene calls are TRBV4-3 and TRBJ1-2; D is ambiguous. Germline V lookup: CDR1 LGHNA, CDR2 YSLEER. Trimming removed 0 bases from V and 4 bases from J, with 12 bases in between. The CDR3 spans 15 residues. The CDR3 is CASSQDLWRFYGYTF. The CDR3 nucleotides read TGCGCCAGCAGCCAAGATTTATGGAGGTTCTATGGCTACACCTTC.

V and J are TRBV24-1 and TRBJ2-1; TRBD1 matches 10 bases. J lost 6 bases, V lost 2 bases, and 9 bases had no gene match. Germline CDR1 KGHDR, CDR2 SFDVKD. This CDR3 has 17 residues. CDR3 in amino acids: CATSDYRDRGQSNEQFF. The CDR3 bases are TGTGCCACCAGTGATTATAGGGACAGGGGACAGAGCAATGAGCAGTTCTTC.